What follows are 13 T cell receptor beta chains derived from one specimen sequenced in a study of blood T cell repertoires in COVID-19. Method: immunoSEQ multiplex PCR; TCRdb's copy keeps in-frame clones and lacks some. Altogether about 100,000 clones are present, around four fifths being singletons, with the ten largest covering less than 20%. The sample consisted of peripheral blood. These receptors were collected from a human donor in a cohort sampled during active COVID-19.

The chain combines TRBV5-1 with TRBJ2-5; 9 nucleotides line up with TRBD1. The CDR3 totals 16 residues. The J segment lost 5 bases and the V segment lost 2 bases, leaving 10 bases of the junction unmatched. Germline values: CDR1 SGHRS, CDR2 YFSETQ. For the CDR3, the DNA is TGCGCCAGCAGCTTTCTCCCGGGACAGGGCTTGGAGACCCAGTACTTC. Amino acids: CASSFLPGQGLETQYF.

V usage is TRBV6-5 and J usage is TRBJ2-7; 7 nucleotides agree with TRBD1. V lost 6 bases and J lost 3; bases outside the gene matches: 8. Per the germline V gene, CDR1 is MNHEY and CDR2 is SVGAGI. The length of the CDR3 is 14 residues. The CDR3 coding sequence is TGTGCCAGCAGGGTGGGGACAGCGAACTACGAGCAGTACTTC. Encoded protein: CASRVGTANYEQYF.

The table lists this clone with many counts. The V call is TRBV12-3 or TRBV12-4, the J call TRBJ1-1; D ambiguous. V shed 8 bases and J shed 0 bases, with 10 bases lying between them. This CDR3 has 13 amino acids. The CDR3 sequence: CASEAAMNTEAFF. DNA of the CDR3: TGTGCCAGCGAGGCCGCCATGAACACTGAAGCTTTCTTT.

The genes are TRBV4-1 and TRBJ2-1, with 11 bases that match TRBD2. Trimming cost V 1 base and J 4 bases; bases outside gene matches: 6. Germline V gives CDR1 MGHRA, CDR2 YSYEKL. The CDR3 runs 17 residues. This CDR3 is CASSQGATSGAYNEQFF. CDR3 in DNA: TGCGCCAGCAGCCAAGGGGCGACTAGCGGGGCGTACAATGAGCAGTTCTTC.

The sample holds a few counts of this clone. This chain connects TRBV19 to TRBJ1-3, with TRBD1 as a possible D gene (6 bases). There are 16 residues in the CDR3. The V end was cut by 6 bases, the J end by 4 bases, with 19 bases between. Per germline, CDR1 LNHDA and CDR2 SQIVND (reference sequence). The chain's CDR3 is CASRAMPQGTGNTIYF. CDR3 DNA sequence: TGTGCCAGTAGGGCAATGCCACAGGGTACCGGAAACACCATATATTTT.

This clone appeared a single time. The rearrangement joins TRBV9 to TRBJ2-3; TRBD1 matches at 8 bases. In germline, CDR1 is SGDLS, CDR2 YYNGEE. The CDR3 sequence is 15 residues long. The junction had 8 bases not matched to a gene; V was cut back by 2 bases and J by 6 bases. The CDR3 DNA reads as TGTGCCAGCAGCGTGACGGACAGGGCGATTGATACGCAGTATTTT. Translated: CASSVTDRAIDTQYF.

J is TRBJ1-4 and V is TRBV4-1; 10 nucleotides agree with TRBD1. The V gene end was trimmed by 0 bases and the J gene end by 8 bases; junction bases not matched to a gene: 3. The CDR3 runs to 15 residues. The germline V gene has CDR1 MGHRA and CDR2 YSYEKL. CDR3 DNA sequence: TGCGCCAGCAGCCAAGAGACAGGGGGCTCGGAAAAACTGTTTTTT. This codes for CASSQETGGSEKLFF.

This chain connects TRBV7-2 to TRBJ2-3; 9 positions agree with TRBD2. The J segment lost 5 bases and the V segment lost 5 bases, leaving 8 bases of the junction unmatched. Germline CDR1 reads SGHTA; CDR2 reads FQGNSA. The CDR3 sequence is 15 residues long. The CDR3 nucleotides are TGTGCCAGCAGCCCCCAGACTAGCGGCAAAGATACGCAGTATTTT. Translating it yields CASSPQTSGKDTQYF.

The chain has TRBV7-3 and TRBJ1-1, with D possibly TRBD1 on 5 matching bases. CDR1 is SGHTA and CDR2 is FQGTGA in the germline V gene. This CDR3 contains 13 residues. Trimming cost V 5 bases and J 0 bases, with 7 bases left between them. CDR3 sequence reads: CASSGGVNTEAFF. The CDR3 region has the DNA TGTGCCAGCAGCGGAGGGGTGAACACTGAAGCTTTCTTT.

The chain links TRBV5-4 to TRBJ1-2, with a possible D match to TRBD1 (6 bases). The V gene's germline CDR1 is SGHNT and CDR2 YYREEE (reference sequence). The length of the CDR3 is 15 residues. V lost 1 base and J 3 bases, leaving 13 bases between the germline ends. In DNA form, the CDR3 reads TGTGCCAGCAGCTTGCGGACAGACCGACACTATGGCTACACCTTC. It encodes CASSLRTDRHYGYTF. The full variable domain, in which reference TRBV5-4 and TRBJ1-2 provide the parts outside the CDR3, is ETGVTQSPTHLIKTRGQQVTLRCSSQSGHNTVSWYQQALGQGPQFIFQYYREEENGRGNFPPRFSGLQFPNYSSELNVNALELDDSALYLCASSLRTDRHYGYTFGSGTRLTVV.

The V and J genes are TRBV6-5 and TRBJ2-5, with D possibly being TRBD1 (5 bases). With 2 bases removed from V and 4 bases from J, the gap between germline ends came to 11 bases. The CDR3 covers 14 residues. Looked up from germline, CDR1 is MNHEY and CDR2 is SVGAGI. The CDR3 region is CASSYGRGPETQYF. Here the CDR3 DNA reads TGTGCCAGCAGTTACGGAAGGGGCCCAGAGACCCAGTACTTC.

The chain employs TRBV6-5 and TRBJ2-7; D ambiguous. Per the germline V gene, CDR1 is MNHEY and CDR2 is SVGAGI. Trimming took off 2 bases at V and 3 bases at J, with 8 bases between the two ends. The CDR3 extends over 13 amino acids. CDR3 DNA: TGTGCCAGCAGTTACGCAGGAAACTACGAGCAGTACTTC. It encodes CASSYAGNYEQYF.

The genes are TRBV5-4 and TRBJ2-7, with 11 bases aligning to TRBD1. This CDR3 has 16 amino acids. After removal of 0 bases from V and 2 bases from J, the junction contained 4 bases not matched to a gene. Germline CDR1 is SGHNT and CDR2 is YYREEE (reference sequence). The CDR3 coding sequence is TGTGCCAGCAGCTTGGCAGGACAGGGGGCGACCTACGAGCAGTACTTC. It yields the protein CASSLAGQGATYEQYF. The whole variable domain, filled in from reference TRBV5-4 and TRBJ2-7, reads ETGVTQSPTHLIKTRGQQVTLRCSSQSGHNTVSWYQQALGQGPQFIFQYYREEENGRGNFPPRFSGLQFPNYSSELNVNALELDDSALYLCASSLAGQGATYEQYFGPGTRLTVT.